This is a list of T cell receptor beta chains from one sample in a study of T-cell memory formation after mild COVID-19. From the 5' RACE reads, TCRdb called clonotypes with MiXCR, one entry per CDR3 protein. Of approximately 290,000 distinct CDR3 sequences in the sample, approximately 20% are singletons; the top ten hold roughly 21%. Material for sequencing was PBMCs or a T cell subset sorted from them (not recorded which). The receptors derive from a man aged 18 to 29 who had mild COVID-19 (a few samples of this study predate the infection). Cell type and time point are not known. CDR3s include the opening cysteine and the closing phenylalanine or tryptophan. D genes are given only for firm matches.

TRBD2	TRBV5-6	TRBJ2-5	CASSTPGTSGGQETQYF
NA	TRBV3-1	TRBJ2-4	CASSPGGALAKNIQYF
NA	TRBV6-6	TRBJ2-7	CASSNGESSYEQYF
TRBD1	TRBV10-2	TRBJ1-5	CASSESAQGARSQPQHF
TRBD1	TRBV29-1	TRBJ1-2	CSAQTGGTNYGYTF
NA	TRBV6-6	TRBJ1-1	CASSYKFGRGGTEAFF
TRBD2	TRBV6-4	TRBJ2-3	CASSDVAGSTDTQYF
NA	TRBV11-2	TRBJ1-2	CASSSRDTTNYGYTF
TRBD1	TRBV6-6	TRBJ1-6	CASSTTGGSPLHF
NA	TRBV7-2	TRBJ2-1	CASSFQAAAYNEQFF
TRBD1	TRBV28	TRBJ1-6	CASKEHPGQRNSPLHF
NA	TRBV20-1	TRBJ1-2	CSAGEGLGGYTF
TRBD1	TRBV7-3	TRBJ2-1	CASSLTGGNEQFF
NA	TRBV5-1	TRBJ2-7	CASSSTTGTLTYEQYF
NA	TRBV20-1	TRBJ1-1	CSAGTRGFNTEAFF
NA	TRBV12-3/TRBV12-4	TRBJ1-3	CASSLPSRNTIYF
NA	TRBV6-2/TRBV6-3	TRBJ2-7	CASSRRLHEQYF
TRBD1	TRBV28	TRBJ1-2	CASRTGGLIEGGYTF
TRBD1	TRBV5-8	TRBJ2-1	CASSLRTGRTNGEQFF
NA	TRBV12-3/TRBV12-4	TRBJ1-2	CASSLDGQQRGYTF
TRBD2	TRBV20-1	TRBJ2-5	CSAVRGGQETQYF
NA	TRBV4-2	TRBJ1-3	CASSHPDTNTIYF
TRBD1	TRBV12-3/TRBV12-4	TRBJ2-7	CASSLRDRGFHEQYF
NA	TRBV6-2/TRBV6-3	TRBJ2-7	CASSWAGSYEQYF
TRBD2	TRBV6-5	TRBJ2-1	CASTKARLAGATYNEQFF
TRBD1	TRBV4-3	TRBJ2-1	CASSQDRHRGAEQFF
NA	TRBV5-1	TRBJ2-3	CASSFSWGPWDSDTQYF
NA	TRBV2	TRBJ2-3	CASSEDTQYF
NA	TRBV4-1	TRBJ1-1	CASSPEAPANTEAFF
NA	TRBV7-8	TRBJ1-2	CASSLFPGKRGYTF
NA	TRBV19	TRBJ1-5	CASSIAGAGSNQPQHF